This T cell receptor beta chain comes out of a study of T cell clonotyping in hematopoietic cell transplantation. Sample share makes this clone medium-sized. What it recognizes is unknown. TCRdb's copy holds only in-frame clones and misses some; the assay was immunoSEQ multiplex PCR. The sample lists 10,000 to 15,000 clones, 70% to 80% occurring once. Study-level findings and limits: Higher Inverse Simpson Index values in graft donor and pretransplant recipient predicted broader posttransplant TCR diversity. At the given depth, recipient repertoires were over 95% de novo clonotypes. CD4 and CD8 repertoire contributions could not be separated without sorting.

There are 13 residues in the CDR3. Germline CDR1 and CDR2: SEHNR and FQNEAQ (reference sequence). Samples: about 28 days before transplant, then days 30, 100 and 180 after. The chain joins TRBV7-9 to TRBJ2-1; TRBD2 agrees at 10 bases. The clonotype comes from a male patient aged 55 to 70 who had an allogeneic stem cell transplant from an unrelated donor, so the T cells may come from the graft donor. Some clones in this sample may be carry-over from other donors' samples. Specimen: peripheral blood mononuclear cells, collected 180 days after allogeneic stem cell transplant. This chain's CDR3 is CAGAGGPDNEQFF. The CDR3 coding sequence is TGTGCTGGAGCGGGAGGGCCGGACAATGAGCAGTTCTTC.